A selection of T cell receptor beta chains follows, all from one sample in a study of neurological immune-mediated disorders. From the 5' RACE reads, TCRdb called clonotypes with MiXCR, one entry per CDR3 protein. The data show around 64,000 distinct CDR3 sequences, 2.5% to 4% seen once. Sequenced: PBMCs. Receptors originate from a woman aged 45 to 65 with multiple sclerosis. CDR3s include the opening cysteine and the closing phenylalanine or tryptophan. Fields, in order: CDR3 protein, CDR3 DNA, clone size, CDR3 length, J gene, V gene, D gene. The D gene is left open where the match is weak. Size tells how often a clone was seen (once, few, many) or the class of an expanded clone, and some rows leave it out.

CASSSTLQGGIAEKLFF,TGTGCCAGCAGTTCTACTCTACAAGGTGGGATTGCTGAAAAACTGTTTTTT,many,17,TRBJ1-4,TRBV27,NA
CASSLEPRGGTQYF,TGTGCCAGCAGCTTAGAGCCCAGGGGAGGGACCCAGTACTTC,many,14,TRBJ2-5,TRBV7-2,NA
CATSRQSGGASDTQYF,TGTGCCACCAGCAGACAGAGCGGGGGGGCATCAGATACGCAGTATTTT,many,16,TRBJ2-3,TRBV15,TRBD2
CSVRSGTDTYEQYF,TGCAGCGTGCGATCCGGGACAGACACCTACGAGCAGTACTTC,medium-sized,14,TRBJ2-7,TRBV29-1,TRBD1
CSARDPSGGRTGELFF,TGCAGTGCTAGGGACCCTAGCGGGGGGAGAACCGGGGAGCTGTTTTTT,many,16,TRBJ2-2,TRBV20-1,TRBD2
CASSLDGRGTIEQFF,TGCGCCAGCAGCTTGGATGGCAGGGGAACTATTGAGCAGTTCTTC,many,15,TRBJ2-1,TRBV5-1,NA
CASSFAGGLAETQYF,TGTGCCAGCAGTTTCGCAGGGGGATTAGCAGAGACCCAGTACTTC,few,15,TRBJ2-5,TRBV28,TRBD1
CASSFSPGDEQYF,TGTGCCAGCAGCTTTAGCCCTGGCGACGAGCAGTACTTC,many,13,TRBJ2-7,TRBV7-2,NA
CSVRLRDRGGKETQYF,TGCAGCGTCCGTCTCCGGGACAGGGGGGGCAAGGAGACCCAGTACTTC,many,16,TRBJ2-5,TRBV29-1,TRBD1
CAIRPSAGTGTDTQYF,TGTGCCATCAGGCCCTCAGCGGGGACCGGCACAGATACGCAGTATTTT,many,16,TRBJ2-3,TRBV10-3,TRBD2
CASRRAGGPDTQYF,TGTGCCAGCAGAAGAGCGGGAGGGCCCGATACGCAGTATTTT,many,14,TRBJ2-3,TRBV12-3/TRBV12-4,TRBD2
CASSLVQDNYGYTF,TGCGCCAGCAGCTTGGTACAGGATAACTATGGCTACACCTTC,many,14,TRBJ1-2,TRBV5-1,NA
CASRGRGSSYNSPLHF,TGTGCCAGCAGAGGACGGGGAAGCTCCTATAATTCACCCCTCCACTTT,many,16,TRBJ1-6,TRBV7-2,NA
CAIRVSTNTGELFF,TGTGCCATCAGAGTCTCTACGAACACCGGGGAGCTGTTTTTT,many,14,TRBJ2-2,TRBV10-3,NA
CSASGTGVFSGQHF,TGCAGCGCTTCCGGGACAGGAGTTTTTTCGGGCCAGCATTTT,many,14,TRBJ1-5,TRBV20-1,TRBD1
CASSLGQGVGYGYTF,TGTGCCAGCAGCCTCGGACAGGGGGTTGGCTATGGCTACACCTTC,many,15,TRBJ1-2,TRBV9,TRBD1
CATSGWGSQETQYF,TGTGCCACCAGTGGCTGGGGGTCACAAGAGACCCAGTACTTC,many,14,TRBJ2-5,TRBV24-1,NA
CASSFTNEQFF,TGTGCCAGCAGCTTCACGAATGAGCAGTTCTTC,many,11,TRBJ2-1,TRBV7-2,NA
CASSLGLGEQFF,TGTGCCAGCAGTTTGGGGTTAGGTGAGCAGTTCTTC,many,12,TRBJ2-1,TRBV28,NA
CASSFSGTRRSYNEQFF,TGTGCCAGCAGTTTCTCCGGTACTCGTCGCTCCTACAATGAGCAGTTCTTC,medium-sized,17,TRBJ2-1,TRBV28,NA
CASSLQRVGSPLHF,TGTGCCAGCAGTTTGCAGAGAGTGGGTTCACCCCTCCACTTT,many,14,TRBJ1-6,TRBV27,NA
CAISESLGSGNTIYF,TGTGCCATCAGTGAGTCGTTGGGATCTGGAAACACCATATATTTT,many,15,TRBJ1-3,TRBV10-3,NA
CASSYSSLIIQYF,TGTGCCAGCAGTTACTCGAGCCTGATCATTCAGTACTTC,many,13,TRBJ2-4,TRBV6-6,NA
CASSPVGGRNQETQYF,TGTGCCAGCAGCCCAGTCGGGGGCAGAAACCAAGAGACCCAGTACTTC,many,16,TRBJ2-5,TRBV4-2,NA
CASSRTSGLYNEQFF,TGTGCCAGCAGCAGGACCTCGGGACTTTACAATGAGCAGTTCTTC,many,15,TRBJ2-1,TRBV11-3,NA
CSARKLGAGGYNEQFF,TGCAGTGCTAGAAAGCTAGGCGCGGGAGGTTACAATGAGCAGTTCTTC,many,16,TRBJ2-1,TRBV20-1,TRBD2
CASSLVPTSGGARDTQYF,TGCGCCAGCAGCTTGGTTCCCACTAGCGGGGGGGCGAGAGATACGCAGTATTTT,many,18,TRBJ2-3,TRBV5-1,TRBD2
CASSLRAVADKNIQYF,TGTGCCAGCAGCCTCAGGGCGGTAGCGGATAAAAACATTCAGTACTTC,many,16,TRBJ2-4,TRBV11-3,NA
CASSLRGMNTEAFF,TGTGCCAGCAGTTTGCGGGGGATGAACACTGAAGCTTTCTTT,many,14,TRBJ1-1,TRBV12-3/TRBV12-4,NA
CASGRTGDYGYTF,TGTGCCAGCGGTAGAACAGGGGACTATGGCTACACCTTC,many,13,TRBJ1-2,TRBV6-2/TRBV6-3,TRBD1
CASSTRGTDTQYF,TGTGCCAGCAGTACCAGGGGGACAGATACGCAGTATTTT,many,13,TRBJ2-3,TRBV27,TRBD1
CASRVGQQETQYF,TGTGCCAGCAGGGTAGGGCAACAAGAGACCCAGTACTTC,many,13,TRBJ2-5,TRBV7-9,NA
CASSEAQVIWGYTF,TGTGCCAGCAGTGAAGCGCAAGTGATTTGGGGCTACACCTTC,many,14,TRBJ1-2,TRBV6-1,NA
CASSRDNMNTEAFF,TGCGCCAGCAGTAGGGACAACATGAACACTGAAGCTTTCTTT,NA,14,TRBJ1-1,TRBV5-1,NA
CATSQLSRQNYGYTF,TGTGCCACCTCCCAGCTGTCGCGGCAGAACTATGGCTACACCTTC,many,15,TRBJ1-2,TRBV15,NA
CASSLDQWRVQETQYF,TGTGCCAGCAGTTTAGACCAGTGGAGGGTCCAAGAGACCCAGTACTTC,many,16,TRBJ2-5,TRBV12-3/TRBV12-4,NA
CASSLRGGAGGYTF,TGTGCCAGCAGTTTAAGGGGGGGCGCCGGGGGCTACACCTTC,many,14,TRBJ1-2,TRBV27,NA